This T cell receptor (beta chain) emerged from a study of CXCR3-negative and CXCR3-positive naive CD8 T cells. Study context: Some 140 million TRB reads were obtained in total, which works out to about 1.5 +/- 0.3 million per library. Study outcomes and limitations: Post-cryopreservation CXCR3 expression was partly diminished, and the bulk of assays employed fresh PBMCs. CXCR3-positive naive cells had more hydrophobic TRB CDR3s than CXCR3-negative naive cells.

Naive CD8+ T cells showed a CD45RO-CCR7+CD27+CD95- phenotype. Comment on this clonotype: What it binds is unknown.

5' RACE with UMI labels generated the TRB cDNA libraries. TCRdb re-called the 5' RACE reads; one entry per CDR3 protein, DNA not given. The repertoire shows 140,000 to 150,000 distinct CDR3 sequences; the top ten hold approximately 0.28%. Germline CDR1 MDHEN, CDR2 SYDVKM. CDR3 size: 17 residues. This receptor was obtained from a human donor in good health. Some clones in this sample may be carry-over from other donors' samples. The specimen sequenced was naive CXCR3+ CD8+ T cells from blood. Subset defined: CD45RO-CCR7+CD27+CD95- naive CD8+ T cells expressing CXCR3 (TNR3+). The chain has TRBV28 and TRBJ1-5; checking the TCRdb D call of TRBD1 is not possible without DNA. This chain's CDR3 is CASSLSLGVQGNQPQHF. The variable domain in full, completed from reference TRBV28 and TRBJ1-5, reads DVKVTQSSRYLVKRTGEKVFLECVQDMDHENMFWYRQDPGLGLRLIYFSYDVKMKEKGDIPEGYSVSREKKERFSLILESASTNQTSMYLCASSLSLGVQGNQPQHFGDGTRLSIL.